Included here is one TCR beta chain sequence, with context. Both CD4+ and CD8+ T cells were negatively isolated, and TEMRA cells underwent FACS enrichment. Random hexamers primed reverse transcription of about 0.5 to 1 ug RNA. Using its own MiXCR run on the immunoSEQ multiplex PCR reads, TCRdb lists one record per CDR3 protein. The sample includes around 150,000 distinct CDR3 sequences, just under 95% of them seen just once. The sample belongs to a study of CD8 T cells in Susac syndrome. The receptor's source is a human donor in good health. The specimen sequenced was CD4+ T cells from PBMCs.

This CDR3 reads CASSRGQEAQPQHF. The CDR3, as DNA: TGTGCCAGTAGTAGAGGACAGGAGGCTCAGCCCCAGCATTTT. V usage is TRBV19 and J usage is TRBJ1-5; 7 nucleotides agree with TRBD1. Germline trimming cut 4 bases from V and 6 bases from J; bases unmatched to any gene: 6. Looked up from germline, CDR1 is LNHDA and CDR2 is SQIVND (reference sequence). The CDR3 runs 14 residues.